Shown below are 29 T cell receptor beta chains from a single sample sequenced in a study of CD8 T cells in ankylosing spondylitis. Each CDR3 protein gets one entry after TCRdb re-called the 5' RACE reads with MiXCR. The table shows fewer than 150,000 distinct CDR3 sequences, with more than 5.5% occurring only once. Input material: blood, either unsorted or a sorted T cell fraction (not recorded which). The receptors were sampled from a female donor with ankylosing spondylitis or in good health (not recorded which).

The sample holds many counts of this clonotype. The chain joins TRBV12-3 or TRBV12-4 to TRBJ2-7, with 7 bases fitting TRBD1. The CDR3 spans 14 residues. Germline trimming cut 8 bases from V and 2 bases from J; bases unmatched to any gene: 9. CDR3 in amino acids: CASLRDSSAYEQYF. CDR3 coding DNA: TGTGCCAGCCTAAGGGACAGTTCTGCCTACGAGCAGTACTTC.

This clonotype was counted many times. The chain links TRBV9 to TRBJ1-6; no clear D gene. Germline V gene data show CDR1 as SGDLS and CDR2 as YYNGEE. Deletions cut 4 bases from V and 8 bases from J, with 10 bases between. The CDR3 runs to 13 residues. CDR3 in DNA: TGTGCCAGCAGCCTAAAGTGGGATTCACCCCTCCACTTT. Translating it yields CASSLKWDSPLHF. Using reference TRBV9 and TRBJ1-6 for the parts outside the CDR3, the full variable domain is DSGVTQTPKHLITATGQRVTLRCSPRSGDLSVYWYQQSLDQGLQFLIQYYNGEERAKGNILERFSAQQFPDLHSELNLSSLELGDSALYFCASSLKWDSPLHFGNGTRLTVT.

This clonotype was seen many times. V usage is TRBV7-9 and J usage is TRBJ2-3, with D tentatively TRBD2 (7 bases). Germline CDR1 is SEHNR and CDR2 is FQNEAQ (reference sequence). CDR3 length: 15 residues. The germline V and J ends were trimmed by 0 bases and 6 bases, with 13 bases remaining between them. For the CDR3, the DNA is TGTGCCAGCAGCTTAGCAGGACTAGGGGGGGATACGCAGTATTTT. This gives the protein CASSLAGLGGDTQYF.

The rearrangement uses TRBV12-3 or TRBV12-4 and TRBJ2-7; TRBD1 agrees at 12 bases. V dropped 6 bases and J dropped 7; count of bases not matched to a gene: 10. The length of the CDR3 is 15 residues. The CDR3 loop is CASRVGTGGAGEQYF. The CDR3, as DNA: TGTGCCAGCAGAGTCGGGACAGGGGGCGCGGGGGAGCAGTACTTC.

This clonotype was seen a handful of times. The rearrangement links TRBV7-2 to TRBJ2-7; 11 nucleotides agree with TRBD2. CDR1 and CDR2 (germline): SGHTA, FQGNSA. This CDR3 comprises 19 residues. V lost 1 base to trimming and J lost 1 base; unmatched junction nucleotides: 12. CDR3 protein: CASSLGPPLTSGGSYEQYF. The CDR3 DNA sequence: TGTGCCAGCAGCTTAGGGCCCCCCCTTACTAGCGGGGGTTCCTACGAGCAGTACTTC.

This clonotype was found many times. V gene TRBV29-1 combines with J gene TRBJ2-1, with D perhaps matching TRBD1 or TRBD2 (7 bases each). Trimming took 5 bases from V and 9 from J, leaving 17 bases between them. The CDR3 sequence is 13 residues long. Germline V gene lookup returns CDR1 SQVTM and CDR2 ANQGSEA. CDR3 bases: TGCAGCGTTCTCGGAGGGGGCGGGGGTGAGCAGTTCTTC. It is translated as CSVLGGGGGEQFF.

This clonotype was seen repeatedly, ten times or more. V gene TRBV4-3 combines with J gene TRBJ1-6; D gene ambiguous. Germline V gene sequence: CDR1 LGHNA, CDR2 YSLEER. The V end lost 1 base, the J end lost 5 bases, and 9 bases lay between the germline ends. The CDR3 is made up of 15 amino acids. CDR3 region: CASSQAGFHNSPLHF. The CDR3 coding sequence is TGCGCCAGCAGCCAAGCCGGGTTCCATAATTCACCCCTCCACTTT.

This clonotype was found many times. J is TRBJ2-1 and V is TRBV5-1, with 9 bases aligning to TRBD1. The V gene's germline CDR1 is SGHRS and CDR2 YFSETQ. V shed 0 bases and J 8 bases; nucleotides not matched to a gene: 6. CDR3 length: 15 amino acids. CDR3 residues: CASSLGGTGGDEQFF. CDR3 DNA: TGCGCCAGCAGCTTGGGGGGAACAGGGGGCGATGAGCAGTTCTTC. Using reference TRBV5-1 and TRBJ2-1 for the parts outside the CDR3, the full variable domain is KAGVTQTPRYLIKTRGQQVTLSCSPISGHRSVSWYQQTPGQGLQFLFEYFSETQRNKGNFPGRFSGRQFSNSRSEMNVSTLELGDSALYLCASSLGGTGGDEQFFGPGTRLTVL.

The rearrangement uses TRBV30 and TRBJ2-7; D possibly corresponds to TRBD2 (5 bases). Germline V gene sequence: CDR1 GTSNPN, CDR2 SVGIG (reference sequence). This CDR3 has 12 amino acids. The ends were cut back, 0 bases at V and 8 bases at J, with 11 bases in the middle. CDR3 amino acids: CAWSVKGAKQYF. The CDR3 DNA reads as TGTGCCTGGAGTGTAAAGGGAGCCAAGCAGTACTTC.

The table lists this clonotype with many counts. The CDR3 DNA reads as TGCAGTGCTAGAGATCGTAGCGGTACGTTTGAGCAGTACTTC. Encoded protein: CSARDRSGTFEQYF. V and J are TRBV20-1 and TRBJ2-7; perhaps TRBD2 as D (6 bases). Germline V gives CDR1 DFQATT, CDR2 SNEGSKA (reference sequence). The CDR3 sequence is 14 residues long. V was trimmed by 0 bases and J by 7 bases, leaving 16 bases between them.

At least ten counts were recorded for this clonotype. The chain is built from TRBV5-1 and TRBJ1-1; D is possibly TRBD1 (6 bases). Trimming took off 0 bases at V and 3 bases at J, with 15 bases between the two ends. The CDR3 contains 16 residues. Germline V gives CDR1 SGHRS, CDR2 YFSETQ. CDR3 protein: CASSLGRGGVDTEAFF. CDR3 nucleotides: TGCGCCAGCAGCTTGGGGCGAGGGGGGGTTGACACTGAAGCTTTCTTT.

The sample holds many counts of this clonotype. The CDR3 loop is CASTRGTDISGANVLTF. Written as DNA, the CDR3 is TGCGCCAGCACCCGAGGGACGGATATCTCTGGGGCCAACGTCCTGACTTTC. The chain carries TRBV5-1 and TRBJ2-6, with D perhaps matching TRBD1 or TRBD2 (5 bases each). Germline loops: CDR1 SGHRS, CDR2 YFSETQ. CDR3 length equals 17 residues. V was cut by 6 bases and J by 0 bases, with 16 bases left in between. The variable domain in full, with the rest retrieved from reference TRBV5-1 and TRBJ2-6, is KAGVTQTPRYLIKTRGQQVTLSCSPISGHRSVSWYQQTPGQGLQFLFEYFSETQRNKGNFPGRFSGRQFSNSRSEMNVSTLELGDSALYLCASTRGTDISGANVLTFGAGSRLTVL.

The sample holds many counts of this clonotype. The J gene is TRBJ1-4, the V gene TRBV2, with D uncertain. Trimming cost V 5 bases and J 0 bases, with 7 bases left between them. Germline CDR1 and CDR2: SNHLY and FYNNEI. The CDR3 extends over 14 amino acids. The CDR3 DNA sequence: TGTGCCAGCAGTTGGTACCCAACTAATGAAAAACTGTTTTTT. Its translation: CASSWYPTNEKLFF.

This clonotype was counted at least ten times. One base away lies a much larger clone, so this may be a sequencing read error. The CDR3 region is CASSEGSQPQHF. The CDR3 nucleotides read TGTGCCAGCAGTGAAGGGAGTCAGCCCCAGCATTTT. The chain uses TRBV12-3 or TRBV12-4 and TRBJ1-5; the D is unclear. The CDR3 spans 12 residues. With 5 bases removed from V and 6 bases from J, the gap between germline ends came to 8 bases.

This clonotype was counted between two and nine times. The chain combines TRBV7-2 with TRBJ2-7, with 7 bases aligning to TRBD1. CDR1 is SGHTA, CDR2 FQGNSA, per germline. V trimming: 6 bases; J trimming: 2 bases; junction bases outside the gene matches: 4. The CDR3 contains 13 residues. CDR3 residues: CASSSTGPYEQYF. The CDR3 nucleotides are TGTGCCAGCAGTTCGACAGGGCCCTACGAGCAGTACTTC.

This clonotype occurred many times. The V gene is TRBV5-1, the J gene TRBJ2-7; TRBD1 matches 8 bases. The V and J ends lost 0 bases and 3 bases, in that order; junction bases with no gene match: 2. CDR1 and CDR2 (germline): SGHRS, YFSETQ. The CDR3 runs to 14 residues. CDR3 protein: CASSLEGQGYEQYF. The CDR3 coding sequence is TGCGCCAGCAGCTTGGAAGGACAGGGCTACGAGCAGTACTTC.

This clonotype occurred a few times. The CDR3: CASSVTGTGGIWDGYTF. DNA for the CDR3: TGTGCCAGCAGCGTCACCGGGACAGGGGGTATATGGGATGGCTACACCTTC. The chain links TRBV9 to TRBJ1-2; 11 positions agree with TRBD1. The CDR3 runs 17 residues. With V trimmed by 2 bases and J by 6 bases, 12 bases remained unmatched. The V gene's germline CDR1 is SGDLS and CDR2 YYNGEE.

This chain links TRBV30 with TRBJ1-5, with 7 bases identical to TRBD1. Germline V gene lookup returns CDR1 GTSNPN and CDR2 SVGIG (reference sequence). The V and J ends lost 2 bases and 3 bases, in that order; junction bases with no gene match: 10. The CDR3 contains 16 residues. CDR3 DNA sequence: TGTGCCTGGAGTTCACCCCCCGGGACAGTCAATCAGCCCCAGCATTTT. This sequence encodes CAWSSPPGTVNQPQHF.

This clonotype was seen at least ten times. The rearrangement links TRBV12-3 or TRBV12-4 to TRBJ1-2, with a tentative D call TRBD1 (6 bases). V shed 2 bases and J shed 6 bases, with 13 bases lying between them. CDR3 size: 14 residues. The CDR3 sequence is CASSLPGTPNGYTF. The DNA for the CDR3 is TGTGCCAGCAGTTTACCCGGGACACCTAATGGCTACACCTTC.

At least ten counts were recorded for this clonotype. The genes are TRBV25-1 and TRBJ2-5; 11 nucleotides line up with TRBD2. CDR1 and CDR2 from the germline V gene are MGHDK and SYGVNS. The CDR3 covers 13 residues. J was trimmed by 11 bases and V by 4 bases; bases with no gene match: 6. CDR3 sequence reads: CASSVLAGAPQYF. The CDR3 DNA follows: TGTGCCAGCAGTGTACTAGCGGGGGCCCCTCAGTACTTC.

This clonotype was counted at least ten times. V usage is TRBV3-1 and J usage is TRBJ1-4; D is perhaps TRBD1 (6 bases). Trimming pared 2 bases from V and 13 bases from J, leaving 8 bases between. The CDR3 runs 11 residues. The V gene's germline CDR1 is LGHDT and CDR2 YNNKEL (reference sequence). The CDR3 region is CASSQSGALFF. CDR3 nucleotides: TGTGCCAGCAGCCAATCAGGGGCACTGTTTTTT.

This clonotype has a count of ten or more. This chain links TRBV20-1 with TRBJ1-1, with a tentative D call TRBD1 (6 bases). The CDR3 contains 12 residues. The germline V gene encodes CDR1 DFQATT and CDR2 SNEGSKA (reference sequence). The germline V and J ends were trimmed by 5 bases and 7 bases, with 14 bases remaining between them. The CDR3 nucleotides read TGCAGTGCTGCCCCCGCAGGGGATGAAGCTTTCTTT. Translated: CSAAPAGDEAFF.

Ten or more counts support this clonotype. CDR3 DNA: TGTGCCAGCAGGCCCAGCTCAGGGGGGAACACTGAAGCTTTCTTT. Translation gives CASRPSSGGNTEAFF. The chain has TRBV25-1 and TRBJ1-1, with 7 positions matching TRBD1. Trimming took 6 bases from V and 1 from J; bases not matched to a gene: 8. The V gene's germline CDR1 is MGHDK and CDR2 SYGVNS. The CDR3 covers 15 residues.

Many counts were recorded for this clonotype. The rearrangement links TRBV30 to TRBJ1-2, with D possibly matching TRBD1 (6 bases). Trimming stripped 1 base from V and 4 bases from J, with 13 bases between. The CDR3 contains 14 residues. In germline, CDR1 is GTSNPN, CDR2 SVGIG (reference sequence). The CDR3 sequence: CAWSASGASYGYTF. For the CDR3, the DNA is TGTGCCTGGAGTGCTTCGGGGGCCTCCTATGGCTACACCTTC.

A note on this clonotype: A read error may account for a junction end that differs from germline. The chain recombines TRBV3-1 with TRBJ2-1, with TRBD2 identical over 7 bases. This CDR3 comprises 17 residues. Germline V gene sequence: CDR1 LGHDT, CDR2 YNNKEL (reference sequence). CDR3 sequence: CTSSQLAGGSSYNEQFF. The CDR3 coding sequence is TGTACCAGCAGCCAGCTCGCGGGCGGGAGCTCCTACAATGAGCAGTTCTTC.

This clonotype appeared many times. The chain employs TRBV3-1 and TRBJ2-3; 9 bases are a match to TRBD2. The V segment lost 5 bases and the J segment 1 base; nucleotides outside the gene matches: 10. Germline-derived CDR1 and CDR2 are LGHDT and YNNKEL (reference sequence). The CDR3 has 17 amino acids. CDR3 loop: CASSGRGGPKGTDTQYF. The CDR3 DNA reads TGTGCCAGCAGCGGGCGGGGGGGCCCTAAAGGCACAGATACGCAGTATTTT.

This clonotype was seen many times. The chain employs TRBV24-1 and TRBJ1-2, with D uncertain. V was cut by 0 bases and J by 2 bases, with 15 bases left in between. The CDR3 has 17 residues. The germline gives CDR1 KGHDR, CDR2 SFDVKD. CDR3 sequence (DNA): TGTGCCACCAGTGATTTGCGATGGGCAGGAAAAAACTATGGCTACACCTTC. The encoded protein is CATSDLRWAGKNYGYTF.

This clonotype has at least ten counts. The V gene is TRBV5-1, the J gene TRBJ1-2, with 10 bases that match TRBD1. This CDR3 is built from 15 residues. Trimming took 4 bases from V and 6 from J; bases not matched to a gene: 9. CDR1 and CDR2 (germline): SGHRS, YFSETQ. CDR3 sequence: CASSTTGTGAHGYTF. CDR3 nucleotides: TGCGCCAGCAGCACTACCGGGACAGGGGCCCATGGCTACACCTTC.

This clonotype has a count of ten or more. The CDR3: CASSHGQQANEQFF. CDR3 DNA: TGTGCCAGCAGCCACGGGCAGCAAGCCAATGAGCAGTTCTTC. The chain carries TRBV6-1 and TRBJ2-1; D not certain. V was pared by 6 bases and J by 6 bases, with 15 bases between. The V gene's germline CDR1 is MNHNS and CDR2 SASEGT. The CDR3 loop spans 14 amino acids.